This entry features one T cell receptor (beta chain) sequence. Germline V CDR1 and CDR2: LNHDA, SQIVND (reference sequence). V lost 8 bases to trimming and J lost 2 bases; unmatched junction nucleotides: 14. The CDR3 has 16 residues. Libraries were prepared by immunoSEQ multiplex PCR; TCRdb keeps only in-frame clonotypes and omits some of them. The sample includes 20,000 to 25,000 clones, roughly 90% of them seen just once. This sample stems from a study of T cell changes during pregnancy in multiple sclerosis. The sample in question was CD8+ T cells from peripheral blood mononuclear cells, obtained in the first trimester of pregnancy. V gene TRBV19 combines with J gene TRBJ1-1; 7 bases are a match to TRBD1. The TCR comes from a female donor in good health, enrolled as a control in a pregnancy study. Here the CDR3 DNA reads TGTGCCAGTCTTAGTAGGGGACAGCTCTTCAACACTGAAGCTTTCTTT. This sequence encodes CASLSRGQLFNTEAFF.